This T cell receptor (beta chain) was obtained from a study of tumor and adjacent non-tumor tissue in lung cancer. Background on the study: Each sample yielded approximately 4.2 million productive TCRbeta reads on average. General study findings and limits: Tumor TCR diversity, when higher, was linked to shorter survival.

The template was RNA from unsorted bulk tissue. More than 3 cm separated this lung sample from the edge of the tumor. Donors were chemotherapy-naive, newly diagnosed lung cancer surgical patients in China, August–late 2014. Germline CDR1 is MNHEY and CDR2 is SVGEGT. The CDR3 is 16 residues long. Note on this clonotype: Its antigen is currently unknown. The junction shows a germline mismatch at one end, possibly a read error.

The library came from three nested PCR rounds adapted from ARM-PCR protocols. TCRdb ran MiXCR on the multiplex PCR reads and lists one entry per CDR3 protein. This table holds tens of thousands of distinct CDR3 sequences, around 70% found once. The TCR comes from a woman in her 50s with non-small cell lung cancer. The J gene is TRBJ2-1, the V gene TRBV6-2 or TRBV6-3; D is possibly TRBD1 (5 bases). What was sequenced was distant non-tumor lung tissue. This CDR3 is CASSPFDSSFWNEQFF. DNA for the CDR3: TGTGCCAGCAGTCCCTTCGACAGTTCTTTTTGGAATGAGCAGTTTTTC.